This T cell receptor (beta chain) was captured by sequencing in a study of T cell responses to AZD1222 COVID-19 vaccine (TCRdb year 2021). In the study overall: A total of just over 230 trial participants underwent TCR sequencing, of whom under 220 had received two doses of AZD1222 and around 25 had received two doses of the MenACWY control vaccine. Enrollment into the trials was organized by age into subgroups of 18-55, 56-69 and 70-plus years, and those subgroups contained approximately 150, 30 and 60 TCR-sequenced participants, respectively.

The CDR3 regions of human TCRbeta chains were analyzed by immunosequencing. The paper's processing steps were these. TCRs in the repertoires were compared against a reference library of SARS-CoV-2-specific TCRs that had been generated with the MIRA antigen-specificity platform. Breadth was defined as the fraction of unique TCRs that were SARS-CoV-2-associated, and depth was defined as the fraction of total T cells that were SARS-CoV-2-associated. Each spike-specific TCR was assigned to its reactive spike region and to a CD4 or CD8 class using the MIRA data. Log10-transformed breadth and depth values were compared by one-way ANOVA with Sidak's multiple comparisons tests. TCRdb re-hosts the immuneACCESS table, in-frame sequences only. Its copies lack some clones; in the studies checked, an unresolved V gene accounts for under half of them, and the cause for the rest is not known. That table is the source of V, J and clone size, and D and trimming were worked out from the DNA. In this sample the table shows approximately 180,000 clones, 85% to 95% of which occur a single time. Under 1.1% of the sample is taken by the ten largest.

Trimming accounts for 6 bases at V and 1 base at J, while the number of junction bases matched to no gene is 1. CDR1 and CDR2, per the germline V gene, are SGHTA and FQGTGA. Its CDR3 holds 14 amino acids, cysteine through phenylalanine. The retained sequence is limited to the CDR3, 42 bases, with the frame set at the first base. What the research found in general, with its limitations: After two AZD1222 doses, both the breadth and the depth of spike-specific TCRs were significantly higher than at day 0 and than in MenACWY recipients. Only six AZD1222 recipients were SARS-CoV-2 seropositive at baseline, limiting conclusions about previously exposed vaccinees. Because no day 14 peak-response samples were available, the repertoires could be characterized only after the peak T cell response. Most participants were white British and females outnumbered males, and the authors suggested that clonal diversity may have been underestimated. Epitopes outside the regions mutated in the B.1.351 and B.1.1.7 variants were reportedly recognized by nearly half of the unique spike-specific TCRs. In the small 56-69-year group, the increase in depth fell short of significance, most likely because of low power. The whole spike protein was spanned by vaccine-associated CD4 TCRs, and dominant responses were seen in regions 160-218 and 743-854.

In its sample, this clone was seen once. There is no known antigen for this receptor. No base-level quality is on record; no much larger clone is a single base apart. This sample's time point label indicates: about 28 days (+/-7) after the second vaccine dose. Sample treatment or condition, as interpreted from the label and publication: meningococcal conjugate vaccine given as trial control. The vaccinee samples were drawn from two UK trials, COV001 and COV002, one of which was a single-blind randomized controlled phase 2/3 trial testing AZD1222 (ChAdOx1 nCoV-19) in healthy adults. For TCRbeta chain sequencing, PBMC samples from trial participants were taken at day 0 and at day 28 after the second dose.

The sample consisted of peripheral blood, taken 28 days after the second dose of the MenACWY control vaccine. This TCR came from an adult who received the MenACWY meningococcal vaccine as a control. The sequence joins TRBV7-3 to TRBJ2-2, and TRBD2 aligns with 8 junction nucleotides. The DNA reads as follows: TGTGCCAGCAGGAGCGGGGGGAACACCGGGGAGCTGTTTTTT. This translates into CASRSGGNTGELFF.